The 14 T cell receptor beta chains reported below all come from one sample, sequenced in a study of T cells after yellow fever vaccination. In TCRdb, the 5' RACE reads were re-called with MiXCR into one record per CDR3 protein. The repertoire has 450,000 to 600,000 distinct CDR3 sequences, 17% of them found once; the top ten carry roughly 17%. The sequences come from PBMCs, collected 5 to 6 days after the first yellow fever vaccination. The receptors were gathered from a man aged 18 to 29 who received the YFV17D yellow fever vaccine.

This clonotype occurred a few times. This sequence joins TRBV5-4 and TRBJ2-3; 9 bases are shared with TRBD1. From germline, CDR1 is SGHNT and CDR2 YYREEE (reference sequence). CDR3 size: 16 residues. The junction had 13 bases not matched to a gene; V was cut back by 3 bases and J by 8 bases. The CDR3 spells CASSSRDRVPLGTQYF. CDR3 coding DNA: TGTGCCAGCAGCTCCCGGGACAGGGTGCCATTAGGTACGCAGTATTTT.

This clonotype was counted a few times. The chain is built from TRBV4-1 and TRBJ1-5; D is unclear. Germline lookup yields CDR1 MGHRA and CDR2 YSYEKL. Trimming left V 1 base short and J 6 bases short, with 7 bases between. This CDR3 comprises 13 residues. The CDR3 here is CASSQGLAQPQHF. CDR3 nucleotide sequence: TGCGCCAGCAGCCAAGGTCTTGCTCAGCCCCAGCATTTT.

This clonotype has just a few counts. The CDR3 region is CSVERTGSEAFF. CDR3 DNA: TGCAGCGTTGAAAGGACAGGGTCTGAAGCTTTCTTT. The chain uses TRBV29-1 and TRBJ1-1; 8 bases match TRBD1. Germline CDR1 and CDR2: SQVTM and ANQGSEA. The length of the CDR3 is 12 residues. With 2 bases clipped from V and 6 bases from J, the junction kept 2 bases outside the gene matches.

This chain connects TRBV6-4 to TRBJ2-1; 7 positions agree with TRBD1. Trimming at V came to 6 bases and at J to 8 bases, leaving 7 bases not matched to a gene. This CDR3 is built from 13 residues. Germline V gene lookup returns CDR1 MRHNA and CDR2 SNTAGT. Here the CDR3 reads CASSLRQGHEQFF. The CDR3 region has the DNA TGTGCCAGCAGCCTTAGACAGGGTCATGAGCAGTTCTTC.

The chain couples TRBV7-9 to TRBJ2-5, with D possibly being TRBD2 (5 bases). V gave up 6 bases and J gave up 7 bases, with 18 bases separating them. The germline gives CDR1 SEHNR, CDR2 FQNEAQ (reference sequence). The CDR3 runs to 14 residues. The CDR3 loop is CASSPNGVVGTQYF. The CDR3 DNA sequence: TGTGCCAGCAGTCCAAACGGGGTCGTGGGGACCCAGTACTTC. Using reference TRBV7-9 and TRBJ2-5 for the parts outside the CDR3, the full variable domain is DTGVSQNPRHKITKRGQNVTFRCDPISEHNRLYWYRQTLGQGPEFLTYFQNEAQLEKSRLLSDRFSAERPKGSFSTLEIQRTEQGDSAMYLCASSPNGVVGTQYFGPGTRLLVL.

The chain recombines TRBV20-1 with TRBJ1-3, with no clear D. The CDR3 is made up of 14 amino acids. In germline, CDR1 is DFQATT, CDR2 SNEGSKA (reference sequence). The V gene lost 0 bases and the J gene lost 8 bases, with 14 bases spanning the gap. For the CDR3, the DNA is TGCAGTGCTAGAGAAGGGCCCGGGTGGGACACCATATATTTT. This encodes CSAREGPGWDTIYF.

The rearrangement uses TRBV7-2 and TRBJ2-2, with 11 bases that match TRBD1. CDR1 and CDR2 from the germline V gene are SGHTA and FQGNSA. After removal of 2 bases from V and 5 bases from J, the junction contained 4 bases not matched to a gene. CDR3 length: 16 amino acids. The CDR3 sequence is CASSLWGQGGTGELFF. DNA for the CDR3: TGTGCCAGCAGCTTATGGGGACAGGGGGGAACCGGGGAGCTGTTTTTT.

The rearrangement links TRBV6-1 to TRBJ1-1; D is uncertain. The germline V gene encodes CDR1 MNHNS and CDR2 SASEGT. With 2 bases removed from V and 0 bases from J, the gap between germline ends came to 10 bases. The CDR3 runs to 15 residues. The CDR3 DNA sequence: TGTGCCAGCAGTGAAAGCGGGTACATGAACACTGAAGCTTTCTTT. This codes for CASSESGYMNTEAFF.

The V and J genes are TRBV6-1 and TRBJ1-2; 11 bases line up with TRBD1. CDR1 is MNHNS, CDR2 SASEGT, per germline. The V segment lost 6 bases and the J segment 3 bases; nucleotides outside the gene matches: 6. The CDR3 length is 15 residues. The CDR3 loop reads CASRGTGGGDYGYTF. In DNA form, the CDR3 reads TGTGCCAGCAGGGGGACAGGGGGAGGTGACTATGGCTACACCTTC.

The genes are TRBV28 and TRBJ2-7; D remains unclear. V lost 1 base to trimming and J lost 4 bases, with 11 bases between them. CDR1 is MDHEN and CDR2 is SYDVKM in the germline V gene. The CDR3 covers 14 residues. Here the CDR3 DNA reads TGTGCCAGCAGTTTATCGGGCAGAGCATACGAGCAGTACGTC. Amino acid sequence: CASSLSGRAYEQYV.

This clonotype was found a few times. This sequence joins TRBV6-2 or TRBV6-3 and TRBJ1-3, with unresolved D. The CDR3 is 12 residues long. CDR1 and CDR2 from the germline V gene are MNHEY and SVGEGT. The ends were cut back, 6 bases at V and 3 bases at J, with 6 bases in the middle. The CDR3 loop is CASRRYGNTIYF. The CDR3 DNA follows: TGTGCCAGCAGAAGATATGGAAACACCATATATTTT.

This clonotype was observed a handful of times. This chain uses TRBV10-3 with TRBJ2-3, with D perhaps being TRBD1 or TRBD2 (5 bases each). The germline V gene has CDR1 ENHRY and CDR2 SYGVKD. Trimming took 5 bases from V and 3 from J, leaving 15 bases between them. CDR3 length: 15 amino acids. CDR3 DNA sequence: TGTGCCATCAGTCGCTCTGGGGACCTTACAGATACGCAGTATTTT. It codes for CAISRSGDLTDTQYF.

V gene TRBV5-1 combines with J gene TRBJ1-1; tentative D call: TRBD1 (5 bases). CDR3 length: 14 amino acids. Germline loops: CDR1 SGHRS, CDR2 YFSETQ. Deletions cut 1 base from V and 2 bases from J, with 9 bases between. This chain's CDR3 is CASSLMTVNTEAFF. The CDR3 region has the DNA TGCGCCAGCAGCTTGATGACAGTTAACACTGAAGCTTTCTTT.

This clonotype appeared many times. The chain recombines TRBV20-1 with TRBJ1-2; no firm D call. This CDR3 is 13 amino acids long. Trimming took off 3 bases at V and 4 bases at J, with 12 bases between the two ends. Germline-derived CDR1 and CDR2 are DFQATT and SNEGSKA (reference sequence). The CDR3 DNA reads as TGCAGTGCTAGTGACCTTACTGCCTATGGCTACACCTTC. Translation gives CSASDLTAYGYTF.